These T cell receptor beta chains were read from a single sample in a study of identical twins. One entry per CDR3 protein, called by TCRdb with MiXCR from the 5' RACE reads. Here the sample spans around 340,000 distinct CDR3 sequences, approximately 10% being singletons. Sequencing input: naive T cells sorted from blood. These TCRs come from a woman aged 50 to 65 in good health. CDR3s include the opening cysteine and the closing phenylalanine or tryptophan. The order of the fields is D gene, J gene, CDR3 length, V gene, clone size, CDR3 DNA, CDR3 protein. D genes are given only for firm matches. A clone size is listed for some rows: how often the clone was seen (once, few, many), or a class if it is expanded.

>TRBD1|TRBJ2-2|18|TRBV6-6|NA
TGTGCCACCAAGGGAGTATGGGTCAGGGGGCAATACACCGGGGAGCTGTTTTTT
CATKGVWVRGQYTGELFF
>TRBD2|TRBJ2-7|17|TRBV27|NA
TGTGCCAGCAGTTTATCAGCTAGCGGGAGAGGCTCCTACGAGCAGTACTTC
CASSLSASGRGSYEQYF
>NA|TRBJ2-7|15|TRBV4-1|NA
TGCGCCAGCAGCCTCCTGACAGGTCGGGGCTACGAGCAGTACTTC
CASSLLTGRGYEQYF
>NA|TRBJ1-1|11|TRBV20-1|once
TGCAGTGCTAGTCGGGCCTTTGAAGCTTTCTTT
CSASRAFEAFF
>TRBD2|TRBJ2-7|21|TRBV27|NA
TGTGCCAGCAGTTTGAGGGGCTCGACTAGCGGGAACGTTGGGAGCTCCTACGAGCAGTACTTC
CASSLRGSTSGNVGSSYEQYF
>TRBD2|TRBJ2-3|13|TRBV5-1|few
TGCGCCAGCAGTGGGACTAGGCCAGATACGCAGTATTTT
CASSGTRPDTQYF
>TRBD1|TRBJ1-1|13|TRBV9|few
TGTGCCAGCAGCGTAGCAGGGGGTGGTGAAGCTTTCTTT
CASSVAGGGEAFF
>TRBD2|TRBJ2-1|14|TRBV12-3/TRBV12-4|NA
TGTGCCAGCACCCTAGCGGGAGGGGTCAATGAGCAGTTCTTC
CASTLAGGVNEQFF
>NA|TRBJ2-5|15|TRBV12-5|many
TGTGCTAGTGGTTTGGTACAAGTAGGGGGGAGGACCCAGTACTTC
CASGLVQVGGRTQYF
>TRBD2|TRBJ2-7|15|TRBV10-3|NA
TGTGCCATCAGTGGACTAGCCGAGAGCTCCTACGAGCAGTACTTC
CAISGLAESSYEQYF
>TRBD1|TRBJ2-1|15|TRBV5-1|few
TGCGCCAGCAGCCCCTCCGGGACAGGCTACAATGAGCAGTTCTTC
CASSPSGTGYNEQFF
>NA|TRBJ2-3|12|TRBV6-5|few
TGTGCCAGCAGCCGTGGACGAGATACGCAGTATTTT
CASSRGRDTQYF
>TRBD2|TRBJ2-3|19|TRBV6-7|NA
TGTGCCAGCAGCGGCGGGACTAGCGGGAGTCGAACAGTCACAGATACGCAGTATTTT
CASSGGTSGSRTVTDTQYF
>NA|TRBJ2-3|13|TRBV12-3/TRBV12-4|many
TGTGCCAGCAGTCGAAGAGGGGTGGATACGCAGTATTTT
CASSRRGVDTQYF
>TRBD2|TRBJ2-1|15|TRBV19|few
TGTGCCAGTAGTATGCTAGCGGGAGTTAACAATGAGCAGTTCTTC
CASSMLAGVNNEQFF
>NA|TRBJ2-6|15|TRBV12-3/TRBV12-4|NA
TGTGCCAGCAGTTTAAGGGGTAATGGGGCCAACGTCCTGACTTTC
CASSLRGNGANVLTF
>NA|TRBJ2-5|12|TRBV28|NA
TGTGCCAGCGGCTCAGGGTACGAGACCCAGTACTTC
CASGSGYETQYF
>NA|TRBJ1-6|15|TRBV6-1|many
TGTGCCACCGGACAGCTCCCGGGCTATAATTCACCCCTCCACTTT
CATGQLPGYNSPLHF
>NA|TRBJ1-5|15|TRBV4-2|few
TGTGCCAGCAGCCAAGGAAGTAACAGTAATCAGCCCCAGCATTTT
CASSQGSNSNQPQHF
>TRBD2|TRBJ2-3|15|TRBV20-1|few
TGCAGTGCTCCTCAGCGGGGGAGCATAGGAGATACGCAGTATTTT
CSAPQRGSIGDTQYF
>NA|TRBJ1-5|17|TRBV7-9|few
TGTGCCAGCAGCCCAGGGAATTTTCGCTCGGGCAATCAGCCCCAGCATTTT
CASSPGNFRSGNQPQHF
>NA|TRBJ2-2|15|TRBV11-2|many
TGTGCCAGCAGCCCTCTCGGGACGGGTACCGGGGAGCTGTTTTTT
CASSPLGTGTGELFF
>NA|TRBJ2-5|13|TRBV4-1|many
TGCGCCAGCAGCCAAGGGCAGCAAGAGACCCAGTACTTC
CASSQGQQETQYF
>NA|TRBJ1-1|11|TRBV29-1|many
TGCAGCGTCGGGACTCTCGACAGGGCTTTCTTT
CSVGTLDRAFF
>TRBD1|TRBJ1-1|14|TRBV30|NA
TGTGCCTGGAGCAGGTCAGGGGGGGACACTGAAGCTTTCTTT
CAWSRSGGDTEAFF
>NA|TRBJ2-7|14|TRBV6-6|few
TGTGCCAGCACTACCGGGGAGGCGGCCTACGAGCAGTACTTC
CASTTGEAAYEQYF
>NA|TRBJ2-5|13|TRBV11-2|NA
TGTGCCAGCAGCAAACAGAGAAAAGAGACCCAGTACTTC
CASSKQRKETQYF
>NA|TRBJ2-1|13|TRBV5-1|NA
TGCGCCAGCAGCTTGGTCATGGCCGATGAGCAGTTCTTC
CASSLVMADEQFF
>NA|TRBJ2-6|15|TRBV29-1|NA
TGCAGCGTTGAGGACCTTACACCTGGGGCCAACGTCCTGACTTTC
CSVEDLTPGANVLTF
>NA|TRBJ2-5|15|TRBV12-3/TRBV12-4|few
TGTGCCAGCAGTTCAGCGGGTTCCGCCTTAGAGACCCAGTACTTC
CASSSAGSALETQYF
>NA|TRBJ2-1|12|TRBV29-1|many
TGCAGCGTTGCCAGCTCCTACAATGAGCAGTTCTTC
CSVASSYNEQFF
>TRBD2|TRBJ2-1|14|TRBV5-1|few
TGCGCCAGCAGCCCGACTAGCGGAAACAATGAGCAGTTCTTC
CASSPTSGNNEQFF
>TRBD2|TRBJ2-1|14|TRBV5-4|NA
TGTGCCAGCAGCCGGACTAGCGGGAGGCATGAGCAGTTCTTC
CASSRTSGRHEQFF
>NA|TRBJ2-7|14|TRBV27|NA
TGTGCCAGCATCCGTAGCGGAGCCCCTCACGAGCAGTACTTC
CASIRSGAPHEQYF
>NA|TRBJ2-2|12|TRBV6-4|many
TGTGCCAGCGGTCAGGGGACCGGGGAGCTGTTTTTT
CASGQGTGELFF
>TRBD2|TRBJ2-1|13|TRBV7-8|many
TGTGCCAGCAGCTTAGAAAGCGGGATTGAGCAGTTCTTC
CASSLESGIEQFF
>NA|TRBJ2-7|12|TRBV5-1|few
TGCGCCAGCCGACGGGAATTCTACGAGCAGTACTTC
CASRREFYEQYF
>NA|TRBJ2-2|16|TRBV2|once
TGTGCCAGCAGTGTCTGGCGGAAACAAAACACCGGGGAGCTGTTTTTT
CASSVWRKQNTGELFF
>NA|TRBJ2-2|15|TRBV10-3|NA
TGTGCCATCAGTGAATCGGGGGTAAACACCGGGGAGCTGTTTTTT
CAISESGVNTGELFF
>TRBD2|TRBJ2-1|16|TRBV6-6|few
TGTGCCAGCAGGATTAGTGGAGCGGGAGGCCCCCATGAGCAGTTCTTC
CASRISGAGGPHEQFF
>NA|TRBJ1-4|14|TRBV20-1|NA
TGCAGTGCCAAGAGTGGGGTAGCTAATGAAAAACTGTTTTTT
CSAKSGVANEKLFF
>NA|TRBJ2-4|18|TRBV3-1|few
TGTGCCAGCAGCCAAGATTCATGGGGCAGAGAAGCCAAAAACATTCAGTACTTC
CASSQDSWGREAKNIQYF
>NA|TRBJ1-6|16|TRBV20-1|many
TGCAGTGCTAGAGATGGGGGAAGCTCCTATAATTCACCCCTCCACTTT
CSARDGGSSYNSPLHF
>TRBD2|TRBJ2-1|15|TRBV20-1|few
TGCAGTGCTGACTCCGGGACTAGAGGCCACAATGAGCAGTTCTTC
CSADSGTRGHNEQFF
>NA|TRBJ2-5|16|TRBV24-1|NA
TGTGCCACCAGTGAAGACTCCGGGGCCCTCCGAGAGACCCAGTACTTC
CATSEDSGALRETQYF
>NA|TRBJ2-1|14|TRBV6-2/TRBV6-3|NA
TGTGCCAGCACCAAAATGGGGTGGGGTAATGAGCAGTTCTTC
CASTKMGWGNEQFF